These T cell receptor beta chains were read from a single sample in a study of blood T cell repertoires in COVID-19. This table comes from immunoSEQ multiplex PCR, and its TCRdb copy is limited to in-frame clones, with some not included. The sample records 200,000 to 250,000 clones, approximately 87% being singletons. The sequencing sample was made of peripheral blood. These receptors were collected from a man aged 55 to 69 with acute or convalescent COVID-19. The CDR3 runs from the conserved cysteine through the conserved F or W. D genes are given only for firm matches. Not every row has a clone size; where given, it reads once, few, many or a size class.

>NA|TRBD2|TRBV14|TRBJ2-1
CASSQELAGGGEQFF
TGTGCCAGCAGCCAAGAACTCGCGGGAGGTGGGGAGCAGTTCTTC
>few|NA|TRBV6-6|TRBJ2-7
CASSGYTGYEQYF
TGTGCCAGCAGTGGTTACACGGGTTATGAGCAGTACTTC
>few|NA|TRBV5-5|TRBJ2-5
CASSLEGVIGETQYF
TGTGCCAGCAGCTTGGAGGGGGTCATAGGGGAGACCCAGTACTTC
>NA|TRBD1|TRBV7-3|TRBJ1-1
CASSERQGTEAFF
TGTGCCAGCAGCGAAAGACAGGGGACTGAAGCTTTCTTT
>NA|NA|TRBV28|TRBJ2-7
CASRTPAGDTYEQYF
TGTGCCAGCAGAACCCCCGCCGGCGACACCTACGAGCAGTACTTC
>NA|NA|TRBV5-6|TRBJ2-5
CASSWWGEVGKETQYF
TGTGCCAGCAGCTGGTGGGGGGAGGTCGGAAAAGAGACCCAGTACTTC
>NA|NA|TRBV6-2/TRBV6-3|TRBJ1-5
CASSLVSAGIGQPQHF
TGTGCCAGCAGTTTAGTTTCGGCGGGGATTGGTCAGCCCCAGCATTTT
>NA|NA|TRBV7-2|TRBJ2-3
CASSSLTDTQYF
TGTGCCAGCAGCTCCCTCACAGATACGCAGTATTTT
>NA|NA|TRBV11-2|TRBJ1-2
CASSRGGVNYGYTF
TGTGCCAGCTCCCGAGGGGGGGTAAACTATGGCTACACCTTC
>NA|TRBD1|TRBV28|TRBJ1-5
CASSFWGQGPWKPQHF
TGTGCCAGCAGTTTTTGGGGACAGGGGCCCTGGAAGCCCCAGCATTTT
>NA|NA|TRBV27|TRBJ1-6
CASSLPGGGSPLHF
TGTGCCAGCAGTTTACCGGGGGGTGGTTCACCCCTCCACTTT
>NA|NA|TRBV3-1/TRBV3-2|TRBJ1-2
CASSQEEGIYGYTF
TGTGCCAGCAGCCAAGAGGAGGGCATATATGGCTACACCTTC
>NA|TRBD1|TRBV28|TRBJ1-2
CASSSGGVGDGYTF
TGTGCCAGCAGTTCAGGGGGCGTCGGAGATGGCTACACCTTC
>NA|NA|TRBV19|TRBJ2-7
CASSIKGYGGNEQYF
TGTGCCAGTAGTATTAAAGGGTACGGCGGGAACGAGCAGTACTTC
>NA|TRBD1|TRBV4-3|TRBJ1-6
CASSRDRGLSPLHF
TGCGCCAGCAGCCGAGACAGGGGGCTTTCACCCCTCCACTTT
>once|NA|TRBV19|TRBJ1-1
CASSIGPGEAFF
TGTGCCAGTAGTATAGGGCCAGGGGAAGCTTTCTTT
>NA|TRBD2|TRBV10-3|TRBJ2-5
CAISALTGGQETQYF
TGTGCCATCAGTGCGCTCACGGGAGGCCAAGAGACCCAGTACTTC
>NA|TRBD1|TRBV6-5|TRBJ2-7
CASSYTGQGYEQYF
TGTGCCAGCAGTTACACGGGACAGGGGTACGAGCAGTACTTC
>once|TRBD1|TRBV5-1|TRBJ1-1
CASSSGTGGAGTEAFF
TGCGCCAGCAGCTCCGGGACAGGGGGCGCGGGAACTGAAGCTTTCTTT
>NA|TRBD1|TRBV28|TRBJ2-1
CASRGQSYEQFF
TGTGCCAGCAGGGGACAGTCCTATGAGCAGTTCTTC
>NA|TRBD1|TRBV11-2|TRBJ2-1
CASSLDSWGQPYNEQFF
TGTGCCAGCAGCTTAGATTCATGGGGACAGCCCTACAATGAGCAGTTCTTC
>once|NA|TRBV19|TRBJ2-1
CASSIGLGGGQYNEQFF
TGTGCCAGTAGTATCGGTTTAGGGGGGGGTCAATACAATGAGCAGTTCTTC
>NA|NA|TRBV7-9|TRBJ1-2
CASSTAGDYGYTF
TGTGCCAGCAGCACGGCAGGGGATTATGGCTACACCTTC
>NA|NA|TRBV11-1|TRBJ1-1
CASNQGKNTEAFF
TGTGCCAGCAACCAGGGTAAGAACACTGAAGCTTTCTTT
>NA|TRBD2|TRBV3-1/TRBV3-2|TRBJ2-3
CASSLEGEREKGTDTQYF
TGTGCCAGCAGCCTCGAGGGTGAGCGGGAGAAGGGCACAGATACGCAGTATTTT
>NA|TRBD1|TRBV5-1|TRBJ1-4
CASSLSQGVEKLFF
TGCGCCAGCAGCTTGTCTCAGGGGGTTGAAAAACTGTTTTTT
>NA|TRBD2|TRBV3-1/TRBV3-2|TRBJ2-7
CASSQEGGRHYEQYF
TGTGCCAGCAGCCAAGAGGGCGGGAGGCACTACGAGCAGTACTTC
>once|NA|TRBV5-4|TRBJ2-1
CASSLTGDNEQFF
TGTGCCAGCAGCTTAACCGGAGACAATGAGCAGTTCTTC
>NA|TRBD1|TRBV19|TRBJ2-3
CASSIEARGTDTQYF
TGTGCCAGTAGTATAGAGGCCAGGGGGACAGATACGCAGTATTTT
>NA|NA|TRBV2|TRBJ2-7
CASSSGLTTSTEQYF
TGTGCCAGCAGTAGCGGTCTTACCACCTCTACGGAGCAGTACTTC
>NA|TRBD1|TRBV3-1/TRBV3-2|TRBJ1-2
CASSQGTGGIYVGYTF
TGTGCCAGCAGCCAAGGAACAGGGGGGATTTATGTGGGCTACACCTTC
>NA|TRBD2|TRBV6-5|TRBJ2-7
CASRATSGTYEQYF
TGTGCCAGCAGAGCGACTAGCGGGACCTACGAGCAGTACTTC
>NA|TRBD2|TRBV5-4|TRBJ2-7
CASSKTSGRAVEYF
TGTGCCAGCAGCAAGACTAGCGGGAGGGCCGTGGAGTACTTC
>once|TRBD2|TRBV11-2|TRBJ2-7
CASSLVPGGSPYEQYF
TGTGCCAGCAGCTTAGTCCCCGGGGGGAGTCCCTACGAGCAGTACTTC
>NA|NA|TRBV28|TRBJ1-1
CASSSGEGNTEAFF
TGTGCCAGCAGTTCAGGGGAGGGAAACACTGAAGCTTTCTTT
>NA|TRBD1|TRBV24-1|TRBJ2-3
CATSDTPGGRDTQYF
TGTGCCACCAGTGATACACCAGGGGGCAGAGATACGCAGTATTTT
>NA|NA|TRBV18|TRBJ1-1
CASSPRDIGTEAFF
TGTGCCAGCTCACCAAGGGACATCGGAACTGAAGCTTTCTTT
>NA|NA|TRBV7-2|TRBJ2-2
CASSRDFYTGELFF
TGTGCCAGCAGCCGGGACTTCTACACCGGGGAGCTGTTTTTT
>NA|NA|TRBV23-1|TRBJ1-4
CASSHQQNEKLFF
TGCGCCAGCAGTCACCAACAGAATGAAAAACTGTTTTTT
>once|TRBD2|TRBV9|TRBJ2-2
CASSVNSGRITGELFF
TGTGCCAGCAGCGTAAATAGCGGGAGGATCACCGGGGAGCTGTTTTTT
>NA|NA|TRBV6-2/TRBV6-3|TRBJ2-7
CASSRNRDYEQYF
TGTGCCAGCAGTAGGAACAGAGACTACGAGCAGTACTTC
>NA|NA|TRBV7-2|TRBJ1-1
CASSLTGRDTEAFF
TGTGCCAGCAGCTTAACAGGGAGGGACACTGAAGCTTTCTTT
>NA|TRBD2|TRBV27|TRBJ2-1
CASSFGLAGGPSPGEQFF
TGTGCCAGCAGTTTTGGCCTAGCGGGAGGGCCTTCGCCTGGTGAGCAGTTCTTC
>few|TRBD2|TRBV19|TRBJ2-5
CASSMGTSPETQYF
TGTGCCAGTAGTATGGGGACTAGCCCAGAGACCCAGTACTTC
>NA|NA|TRBV28|TRBJ1-6
CASSLHRVPSPLHF
TGTGCCAGCAGTTTACACAGGGTCCCTTCACCCCTCCACTTT
>NA|NA|TRBV19|TRBJ2-2
CASSNTGLSELFF
TGTGCCAGTAGTAACACAGGTCTGTCGGAGCTGTTTTTT
>NA|NA|TRBV4-2|TRBJ2-7
CASSQVGRDTYEQYF
TGTGCCAGCAGCCAAGTGGGCAGGGACACCTACGAGCAGTACTTC
>NA|NA|TRBV7-6|TRBJ1-4
CASSPAGAGFEKLFF
TGTGCCAGTAGCCCTGCGGGTGCGGGTTTCGAAAAACTGTTTTTT
>NA|TRBD1|TRBV9|TRBJ1-6
CASSRDRGYPPLHF
TGTGCCAGCAGCCGGGACAGGGGGTATCCACCCCTCCACTTT
>NA|TRBD1|TRBV5-1|TRBJ2-7
CASSSQGLSSYEQYF
TGCGCCAGCAGCTCACAGGGGCTCAGCTCCTACGAGCAGTACTTC
>once|TRBD1|TRBV30|TRBJ1-3
CAWSLGGQGKGNTIYF
TGTGCCTGGAGCCTAGGGGGACAGGGGAAGGGAAACACCATATATTTT
>once|TRBD2|TRBV28|TRBJ2-1
CASSFPTSGRRNEQFF
TGTGCCAGCAGTTTCCCAACTAGCGGGAGAAGGAATGAGCAGTTCTTC
>NA|TRBD1|TRBV18|TRBJ1-4
CASSPGTGGEKLFF
TGTGCCAGCTCACCTGGGACAGGGGGTGAAAAACTGTTTTTT
>NA|TRBD2|TRBV7-3|TRBJ2-1
CASSLKGTSGRPDPYNEQFF
TGTGCCAGCAGCTTAAAGGGGACTAGCGGGCGACCAGACCCTTACAATGAGCAGTTCTTC
>NA|NA|TRBV12-3/TRBV12-4|TRBJ1-5
CASSRVEHQPQHF
TGTGCCAGCAGCCGGGTTGAACATCAGCCCCAGCATTTT
>few|TRBD1|TRBV30|TRBJ1-2
CAWSVQGSIGYTF
TGTGCCTGGAGTGTACAGGGGTCTATAGGCTACACCTTC
>NA|NA|TRBV29-1|TRBJ1-1
CSFTGTRNTEAFF
TGCAGCTTTACAGGGACTAGGAACACTGAAGCTTTCTTT
>NA|TRBD1|TRBV28|TRBJ1-2
CASSSGGTAIYGYTF
TGTGCCAGCAGTTCCGGCGGGACAGCAATCTATGGCTACACCTTC